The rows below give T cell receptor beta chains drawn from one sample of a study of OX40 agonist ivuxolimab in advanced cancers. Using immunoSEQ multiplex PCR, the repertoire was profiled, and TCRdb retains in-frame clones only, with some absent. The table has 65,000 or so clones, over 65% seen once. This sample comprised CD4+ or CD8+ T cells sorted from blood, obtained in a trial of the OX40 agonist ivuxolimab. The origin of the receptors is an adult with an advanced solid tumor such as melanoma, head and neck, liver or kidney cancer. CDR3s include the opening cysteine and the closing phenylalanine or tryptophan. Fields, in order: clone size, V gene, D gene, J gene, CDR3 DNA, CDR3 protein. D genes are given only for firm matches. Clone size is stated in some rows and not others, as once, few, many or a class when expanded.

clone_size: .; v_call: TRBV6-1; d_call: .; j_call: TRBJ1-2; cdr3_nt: TGTGCCAGCAGTGAATCAGGAAGTAACTATGGCTACACCTTC; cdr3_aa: CASSESGSNYGYTF
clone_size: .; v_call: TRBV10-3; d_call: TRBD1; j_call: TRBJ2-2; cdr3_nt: TGTGCCAGCAGTTACGGACAGGGAGGCACCGGGGAGCTGTTTTTT; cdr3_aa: CASSYGQGGTGELFF
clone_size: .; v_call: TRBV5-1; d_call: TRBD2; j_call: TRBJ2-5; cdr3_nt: TGCGCCAGCAGCAGGCGCGCGGGAGAGGGTCAAGAGACCCAGTACTTC; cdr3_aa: CASSRRAGEGQETQYF
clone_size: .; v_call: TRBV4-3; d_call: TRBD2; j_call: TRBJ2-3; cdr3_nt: TGCGCCAGCAGCCAAGAGGCTAGCGGGGGGTTAGATACGCAGTATTTT; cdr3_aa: CASSQEASGGLDTQYF
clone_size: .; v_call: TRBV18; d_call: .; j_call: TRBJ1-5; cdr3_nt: TGTGCCAGCTCACAGGGTGGAGGGGGGCGCGAACAGCCCCAGCATTTT; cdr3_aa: CASSQGGGGREQPQHF
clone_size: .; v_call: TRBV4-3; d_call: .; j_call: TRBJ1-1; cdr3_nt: TGCGCCAGCAGCCAAGATGTACGGATGAACACTGAAGCTTTCTTT; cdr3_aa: CASSQDVRMNTEAFF
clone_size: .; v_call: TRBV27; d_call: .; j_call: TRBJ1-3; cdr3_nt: TGTGCCAGCAGTTCACAGGGTGGTTATGGAAACACCATATATTTT; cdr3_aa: CASSSQGGYGNTIYF
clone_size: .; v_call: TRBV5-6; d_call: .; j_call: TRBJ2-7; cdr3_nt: TGTGCCAGCAGCGCCGCGACAGGCTCCTACGAGCAGTACTTC; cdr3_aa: CASSAATGSYEQYF
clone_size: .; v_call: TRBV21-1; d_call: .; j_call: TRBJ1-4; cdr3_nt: TGTGCCAGCAGCAACCTGGGAGGGGGGTCGCCTCACACTAATGAAAAACTGTTTTTT; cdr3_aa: CASSNLGGGSPHTNEKLFF
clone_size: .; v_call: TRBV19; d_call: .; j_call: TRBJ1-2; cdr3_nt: TGTGCCAGCTGGGACGCCAACTATGGCTACACCTTC; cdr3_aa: CASWDANYGYTF
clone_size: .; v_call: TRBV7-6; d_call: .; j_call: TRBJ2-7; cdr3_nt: TGTGCCAGCAGCTTATCGGGCCTCTACGAGCAGTACTTC; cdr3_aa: CASSLSGLYEQYF
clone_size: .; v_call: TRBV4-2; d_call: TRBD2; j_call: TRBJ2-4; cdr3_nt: TGTGCCAGCAGCCTTGCGACTAGCAACATTCAGTACTTC; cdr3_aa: CASSLATSNIQYF
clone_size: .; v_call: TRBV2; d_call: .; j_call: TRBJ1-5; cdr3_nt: TGTGCCAGCAGGCTAACCAGCAATCAGCCCCAGCATTTT; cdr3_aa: CASRLTSNQPQHF
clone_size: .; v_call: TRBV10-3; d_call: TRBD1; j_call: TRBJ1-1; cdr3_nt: TGTGCCATCAACAGACAGGGGGCCAACACTGAAGCTTTCTTT; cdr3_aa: CAINRQGANTEAFF
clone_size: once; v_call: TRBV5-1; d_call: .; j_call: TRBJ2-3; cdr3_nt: TGCGCCAGCAGCCAGACTGTTACAGATACGCAGTATTTT; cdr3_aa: CASSQTVTDTQYF
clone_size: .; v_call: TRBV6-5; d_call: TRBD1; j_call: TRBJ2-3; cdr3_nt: TGTGCCAGCAGTTCCCCGGGACAGGGTACAGATACGCAGTATTTT; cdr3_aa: CASSSPGQGTDTQYF
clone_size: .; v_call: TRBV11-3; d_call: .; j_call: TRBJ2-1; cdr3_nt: TGTGCCAGCAGTAAAAATGAGCAGTTCTTC; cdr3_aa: CASSKNEQFF
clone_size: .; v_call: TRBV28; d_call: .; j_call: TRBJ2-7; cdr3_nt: TGTGCCAGCAGTCCAGGACTGGAACGTTACGAGCAGTACTTC; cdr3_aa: CASSPGLERYEQYF
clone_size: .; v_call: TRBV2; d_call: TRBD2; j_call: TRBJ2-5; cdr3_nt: TGTGCCAGCAGTGCTTCTAGCGGGGGGCGAGAGACCCAGTACTTC; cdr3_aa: CASSASSGGRETQYF
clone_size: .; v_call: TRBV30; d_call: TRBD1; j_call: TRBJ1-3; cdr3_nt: TGTGCCTGGACAGGGGGCAACACCATATATTTT; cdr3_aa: CAWTGGNTIYF
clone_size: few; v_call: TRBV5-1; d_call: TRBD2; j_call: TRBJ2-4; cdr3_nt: TGCGCCAGCAGCTCCGGACTAGCGGGAGTAGGAGCCGCCAAAAACATTCAGTACTTC; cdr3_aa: CASSSGLAGVGAAKNIQYF
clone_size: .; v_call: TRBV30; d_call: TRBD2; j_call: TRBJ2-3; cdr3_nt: TGTGCCTGGAGTGGGAGGGAGGGCCGGGATACGCAGTATTTT; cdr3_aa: CAWSGREGRDTQYF
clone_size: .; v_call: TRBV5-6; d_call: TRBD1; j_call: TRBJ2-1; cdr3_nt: TGTGCCAGCATCCCTGGGGGACAGGGAGGAACTGAGCAGTTCTTC; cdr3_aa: CASIPGGQGGTEQFF
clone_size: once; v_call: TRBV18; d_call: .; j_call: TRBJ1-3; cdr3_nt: TGTGCCAGCTCCCGGACAGCTGGAAACACCATATATTTT; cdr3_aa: CASSRTAGNTIYF
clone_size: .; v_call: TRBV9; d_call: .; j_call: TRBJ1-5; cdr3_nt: TGTGCCAGCACCGGACAGAATAGCAATCAGCCCCAGCATTTT; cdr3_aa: CASTGQNSNQPQHF
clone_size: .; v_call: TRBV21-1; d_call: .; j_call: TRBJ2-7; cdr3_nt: TGTGCCAGCAGCAAAGCGGGGAGGGGGAAGTACGAGCAGTACTTC; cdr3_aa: CASSKAGRGKYEQYF
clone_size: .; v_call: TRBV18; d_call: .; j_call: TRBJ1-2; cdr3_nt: TGTGCCAGCTCACCAGTAGACACCTATGGCTACACCTTC; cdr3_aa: CASSPVDTYGYTF
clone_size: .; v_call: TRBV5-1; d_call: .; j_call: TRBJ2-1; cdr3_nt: TGCGCCAGCAGCTGGGGGGACAGAAACAATGAGCAGTTCTTC; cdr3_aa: CASSWGDRNNEQFF
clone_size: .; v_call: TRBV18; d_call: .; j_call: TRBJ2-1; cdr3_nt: TGTGCCAGCTCACCAAGGGGTGAGCAGTTCTTC; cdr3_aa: CASSPRGEQFF
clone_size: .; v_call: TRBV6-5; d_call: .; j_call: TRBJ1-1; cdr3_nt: TGTGCCAGCAGTTACGGGGCGGGGGCCCGAGCTTTCTTT; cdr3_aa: CASSYGAGARAFF
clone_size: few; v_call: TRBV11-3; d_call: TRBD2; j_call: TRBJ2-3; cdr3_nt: TGTGCCAGCAGCTTGGAGGCTAGCGGGAGTGGCACAGATACGCAGTATTTT; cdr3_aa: CASSLEASGSGTDTQYF
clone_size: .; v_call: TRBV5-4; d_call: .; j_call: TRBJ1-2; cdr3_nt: TGTGCCAGCAGCTTTCGCCAGAGGGCCTATGGCTACACCTTC; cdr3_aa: CASSFRQRAYGYTF
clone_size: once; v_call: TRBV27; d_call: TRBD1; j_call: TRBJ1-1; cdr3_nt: TGTGCCAGCAGTTTCGGGACAGGGACTGAAGCTTTCTTT; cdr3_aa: CASSFGTGTEAFF
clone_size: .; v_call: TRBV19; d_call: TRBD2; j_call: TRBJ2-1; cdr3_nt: TGTGCCAGTACCGATGAGACTAGCGGGGGTAGTAGTGAGCAGTTCTTC; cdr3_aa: CASTDETSGGSSEQFF
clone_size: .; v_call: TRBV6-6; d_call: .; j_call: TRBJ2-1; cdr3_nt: TGTGCCAGCAGTCAGGGCTCCTACAATGAGCAGTTCTTC; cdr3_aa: CASSQGSYNEQFF
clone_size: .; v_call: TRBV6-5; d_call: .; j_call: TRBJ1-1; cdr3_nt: TGTGCCAGCCGTCGGGTAAGAGGGACGACTGAAGCTTTCTTT; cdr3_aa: CASRRVRGTTEAFF
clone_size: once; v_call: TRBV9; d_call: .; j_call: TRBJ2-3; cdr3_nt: TGTGCCAGCAGCGCGACTAGTGGCGGCACAGATACGCAGTATTTT; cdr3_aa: CASSATSGGTDTQYF
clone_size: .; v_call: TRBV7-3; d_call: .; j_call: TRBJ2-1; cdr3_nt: TGTGCCAGCAGCTTAGACGGGAGCCTTTACAATGAGCAGTTCTTC; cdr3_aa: CASSLDGSLYNEQFF
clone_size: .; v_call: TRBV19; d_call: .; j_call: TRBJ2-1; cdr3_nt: TGTGCCAGTAGTATTCCGGGGCCTTACAATGAGCAGTTCTTC; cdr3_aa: CASSIPGPYNEQFF
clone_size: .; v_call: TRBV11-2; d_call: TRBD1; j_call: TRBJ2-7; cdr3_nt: TGTGCCAGCAGCTTAGCGGGGACAGTCGTTCGGCAGTACTTC; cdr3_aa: CASSLAGTVVRQYF
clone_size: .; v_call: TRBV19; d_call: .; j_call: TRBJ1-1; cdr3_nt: TGTGCCAGTAAGATCCGGGACCTCCCTGCCGCTTTCTTT; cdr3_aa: CASKIRDLPAAFF
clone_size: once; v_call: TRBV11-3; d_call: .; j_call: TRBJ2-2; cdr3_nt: TGTGCCAGCAGCTTAGATGAGAACACCGGGGAGCTGTTTTTT; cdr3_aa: CASSLDENTGELFF
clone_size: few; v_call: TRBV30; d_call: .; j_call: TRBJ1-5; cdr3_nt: TGTGCCTGGAGTAACGGGAGGGATCAGCCCCAGCATTTT; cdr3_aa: CAWSNGRDQPQHF
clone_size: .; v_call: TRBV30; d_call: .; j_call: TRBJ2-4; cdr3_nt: TGTGCCTGGAGAGCCGCGGACAGAATAAACATTCAGTACTTC; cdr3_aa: CAWRAADRINIQYF
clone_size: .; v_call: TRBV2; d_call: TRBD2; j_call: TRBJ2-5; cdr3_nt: TGTGCCAGCAGTGAAGCCCAGACGGGGGGAGAGACCCAGTACTTC; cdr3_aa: CASSEAQTGGETQYF
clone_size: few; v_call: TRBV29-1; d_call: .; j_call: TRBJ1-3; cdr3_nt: TGCAGCGTTGAAAGGGTTAACACCATATATTTT; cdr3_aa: CSVERVNTIYF
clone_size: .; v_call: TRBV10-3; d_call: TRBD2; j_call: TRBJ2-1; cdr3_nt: TGTGCCATCAGTCGGACTAGCGTCGATGAGCAGTTCTTC; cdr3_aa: CAISRTSVDEQFF
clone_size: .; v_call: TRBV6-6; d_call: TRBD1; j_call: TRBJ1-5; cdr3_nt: TGTGCCAGCAGTTACGGGACAGGGTTTCAGCCCCAGCATTTT; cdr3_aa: CASSYGTGFQPQHF
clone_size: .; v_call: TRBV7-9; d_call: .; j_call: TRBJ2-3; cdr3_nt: TGTGCCAGCAGCTTATTAGCGGCAAGCACAGATACGCAGTATTTT; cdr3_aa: CASSLLAASTDTQYF
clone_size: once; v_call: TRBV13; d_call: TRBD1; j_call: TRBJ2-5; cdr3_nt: TGTGCCAGCAGCGCCTACAGGGGTAGAAAAGAGACCCAGTACTTC; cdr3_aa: CASSAYRGRKETQYF
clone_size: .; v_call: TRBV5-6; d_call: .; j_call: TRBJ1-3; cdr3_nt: TGTGCCAGCAACTTGGGCTGGGGGAGCTCTGGAAACACCATATATTTT; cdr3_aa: CASNLGWGSSGNTIYF